This TCR beta chain was identified during a study of T cells after yellow fever vaccination. The CDR3 covers 14 residues. From germline, CDR1 is ENHRY and CDR2 SYGVKD. Deletions cut 6 bases from V and 7 bases from J, with 15 bases between. 5'RACE template switching produced TCR cDNA carrying a universal primer site and UMIs. TCRdb re-called the 5' RACE reads through MiXCR, storing one row per CDR3 protein. The top ten clones hold 35% to 45% of a sample with 180,000 or so distinct CDR3 sequences, 9.5% to 11% of them seen once. The study's findings and limits: The secondary response was weaker, and its peak arrived faster, on day 5 versus 15. Most clones from primary vaccination were detected again post-booster (roughly 95% CD4, about 88% CD8).

About this clonotype itself: Its antigen is undetermined.

This chain uses TRBV10-3 with TRBJ1-4, with TRBD1 as a possible D gene (6 bases). The source of this sequence is a man between 18 and 35 years old who received the YFV17D yellow fever vaccine. Specimen: CD8+ T cells sorted from PBMCs, collected 15 days after the yellow fever booster vaccination. CDR3: CAIRDSVGGEKLFF. The CDR3 DNA reads as TGTGCCATCAGGGACAGCGTTGGGGGTGAAAAACTGTTTTTT.